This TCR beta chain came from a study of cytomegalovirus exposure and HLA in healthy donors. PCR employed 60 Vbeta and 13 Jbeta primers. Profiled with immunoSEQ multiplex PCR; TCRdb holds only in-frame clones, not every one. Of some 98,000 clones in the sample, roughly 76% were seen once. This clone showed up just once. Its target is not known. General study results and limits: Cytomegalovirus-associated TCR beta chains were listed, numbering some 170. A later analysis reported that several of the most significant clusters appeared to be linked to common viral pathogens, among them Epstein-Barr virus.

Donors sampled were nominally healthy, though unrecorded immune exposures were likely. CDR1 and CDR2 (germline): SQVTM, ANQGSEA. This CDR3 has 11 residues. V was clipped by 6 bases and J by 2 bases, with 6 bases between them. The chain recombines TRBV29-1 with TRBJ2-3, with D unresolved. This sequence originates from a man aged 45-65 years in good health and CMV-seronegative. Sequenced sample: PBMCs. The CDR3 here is CSVPTTDTQYF. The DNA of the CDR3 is TGCAGCGTCCCTACCACAGATACGCAGTATTTT.